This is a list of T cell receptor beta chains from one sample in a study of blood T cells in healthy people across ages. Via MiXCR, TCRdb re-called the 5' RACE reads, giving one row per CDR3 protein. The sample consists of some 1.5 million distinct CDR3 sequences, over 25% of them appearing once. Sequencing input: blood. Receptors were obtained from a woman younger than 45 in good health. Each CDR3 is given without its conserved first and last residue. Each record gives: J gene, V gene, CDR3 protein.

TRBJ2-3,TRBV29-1,SALTGTDTQY
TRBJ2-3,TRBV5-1,ASSVQRDTQY
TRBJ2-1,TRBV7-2,ASSLTGAPEQF
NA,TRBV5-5,ASSWAGTGENEQY
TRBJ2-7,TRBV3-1,ASSQEALAGGSEQY
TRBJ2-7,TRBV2,AGSAGQGGYEQY
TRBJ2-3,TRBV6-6,ASKIQGRDTQY
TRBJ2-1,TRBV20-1,SAFSGNEQF
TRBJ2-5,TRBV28,AAGTGGRETQY
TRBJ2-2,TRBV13,ASSFLGANTGELF
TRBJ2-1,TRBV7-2,ASRLGQSSYNEQF
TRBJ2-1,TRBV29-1,SVEGGVTSSYNEQF
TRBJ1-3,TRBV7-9,ASPQGNTIY
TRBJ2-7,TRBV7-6,ASSTIRPGQGGEQY
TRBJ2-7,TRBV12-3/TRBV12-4,ASSPGQGTVQY
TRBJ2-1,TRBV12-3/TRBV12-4,ASTREAWAGPGEQF
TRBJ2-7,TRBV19,ASSHARDSSYEQY
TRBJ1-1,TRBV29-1,SGRVITGKTEAF
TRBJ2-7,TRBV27,ASSLSGQSYEQY
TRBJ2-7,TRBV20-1,SASKRDIHEQY
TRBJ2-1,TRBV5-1,ASSLVAESSYNEQF
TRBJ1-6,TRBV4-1,ASSSRAGGNSPLH
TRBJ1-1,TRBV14,AGSQLGVNTEAF
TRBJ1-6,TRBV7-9,ASSLDRSLH
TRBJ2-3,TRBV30,AWSEGTVRTDTQY
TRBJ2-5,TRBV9,ASSVGKTSGGAETQY
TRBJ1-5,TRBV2,ASSEAGGGQPQH
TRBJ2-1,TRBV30,AWSQTLPGQGANEQF
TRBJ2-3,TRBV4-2,ASSQGILAGGVY
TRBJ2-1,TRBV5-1,ASSLSPGSSYEQF
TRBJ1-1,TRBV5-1,ASSRTVDTEAF
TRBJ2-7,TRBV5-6,ASSLSGFSRSSYEQY
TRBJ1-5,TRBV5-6,ASRQSGRPNQPQH